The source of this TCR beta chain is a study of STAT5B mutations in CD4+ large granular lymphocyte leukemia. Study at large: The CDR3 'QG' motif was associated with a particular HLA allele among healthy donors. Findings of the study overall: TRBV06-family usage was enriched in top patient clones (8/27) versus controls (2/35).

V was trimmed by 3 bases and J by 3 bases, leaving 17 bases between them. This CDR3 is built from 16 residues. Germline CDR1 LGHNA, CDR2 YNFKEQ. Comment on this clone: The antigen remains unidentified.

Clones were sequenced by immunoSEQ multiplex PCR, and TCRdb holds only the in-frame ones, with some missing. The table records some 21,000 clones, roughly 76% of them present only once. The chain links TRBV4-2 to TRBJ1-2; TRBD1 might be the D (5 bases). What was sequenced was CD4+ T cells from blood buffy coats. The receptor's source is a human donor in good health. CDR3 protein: CASSQGNPGTDYGYTF. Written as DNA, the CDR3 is TGTGCCAGCAGCCAGGGAAATCCCGGGACGGACTATGGCTACACCTTC.